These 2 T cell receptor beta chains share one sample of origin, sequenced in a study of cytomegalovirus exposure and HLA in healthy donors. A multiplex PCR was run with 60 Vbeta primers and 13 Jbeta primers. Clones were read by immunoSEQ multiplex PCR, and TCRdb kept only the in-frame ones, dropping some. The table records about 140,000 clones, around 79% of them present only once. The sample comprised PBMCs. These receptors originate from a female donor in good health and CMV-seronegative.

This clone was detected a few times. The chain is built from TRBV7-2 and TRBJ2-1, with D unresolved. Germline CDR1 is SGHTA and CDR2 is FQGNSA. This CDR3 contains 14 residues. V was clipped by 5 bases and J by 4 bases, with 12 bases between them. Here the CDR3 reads CASSLVQNYNEQFF. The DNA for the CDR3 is TGTGCCAGCAGCCTTGTTCAGAATTACAATGAGCAGTTCTTC.

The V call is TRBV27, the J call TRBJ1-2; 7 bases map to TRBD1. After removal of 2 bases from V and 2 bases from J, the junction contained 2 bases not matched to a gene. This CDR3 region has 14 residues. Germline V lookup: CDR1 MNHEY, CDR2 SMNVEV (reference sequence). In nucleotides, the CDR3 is TGTGCCAGCAGTTTAGCAGGGGGGAACTATGGCTACACCTTC. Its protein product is CASSLAGGNYGYTF.